This TCR beta chain was profiled in a study of cytomegalovirus exposure and HLA in healthy donors. Regarding the study as a whole: The authors confirmed in vitro that a few CMV-associated chains were specific for CMV antigens. Cytomegalovirus-associated TCR beta chains were listed, numbering roughly 150. Clusters of TCRs from the first cohort tended to co-occur in the roughly 120 validation repertoires (as a later analysis found).

Generated by immunoSEQ multiplex PCR, the TCRdb table keeps only in-frame clones and is missing some. The sample has some 150,000 clones, approximately 90% seen once. On this clone: What it binds is unknown.

There are 15 residues in the CDR3. Germline CDR1 SGHRS, CDR2 YFSETQ. The V gene lost 0 bases and the J gene lost 2 bases, with 8 bases spanning the gap. Input material: PBMCs. The rearrangement links TRBV5-1 to TRBJ2-2; D is ambiguous. The source is a man aged 18 to 30 in good health and CMV-seropositive. CDR3 region: CASSLDSYNTGELFF. The CDR3 bases are TGCGCCAGCAGCTTGGACTCTTATAACACCGGGGAGCTGTTTTTT.